A selection of T cell receptor beta chains follows, all from one sample in a study of T-cell memory formation after mild COVID-19. TCRdb reprocessed the 5' RACE reads via MiXCR and lists one record per CDR3 protein. Of fewer than 250,000 distinct CDR3 sequences in the sample, under 12% were seen once. The sample comprised PBMCs or a T cell subset sorted from them (not recorded which). The receptors here all came from a man in his late teens or twenties who had mild COVID-19 (a few samples of this study predate the infection). Cell type and time point are not known. CDR3s include the opening cysteine and the closing phenylalanine or tryptophan. The order of the fields is V gene, clone size, D gene, J gene, CDR3 protein, CDR3 DNA. D genes are given only for firm matches. Clone size is stated in some rows and not others, as once, few, many or a class when expanded.

v_gene: TRBV5-1; abundance: many; d_gene: .; j_gene: TRBJ1-1; CDR3aa: CASSLAGTQNTEAFF; CDR3nt: TGCGCCAGCAGCTTGGCTGGGACGCAGAACACTGAAGCTTTCTTT
v_gene: TRBV4-1; abundance: .; d_gene: .; j_gene: TRBJ2-5; CDR3aa: CASSQTGGWQETQYF; CDR3nt: TGCGCCAGCAGCCAAACCGGGGGCTGGCAAGAGACCCAGTACTTC
v_gene: TRBV5-1; abundance: many; d_gene: .; j_gene: TRBJ2-1; CDR3aa: CASSAGGYNNEQFF; CDR3nt: TGCGCCAGCAGCGCCGGGGGCTACAACAATGAGCAGTTCTTC
v_gene: TRBV5-1; abundance: few; d_gene: TRBD2; j_gene: TRBJ2-3; CDR3aa: CASSLWTQAGAYTDTQYF; CDR3nt: TGCGCCAGCAGCTTGTGGACGCAAGCGGGGGCCTACACAGATACGCAGTATTTT
v_gene: TRBV18; abundance: few; d_gene: .; j_gene: TRBJ2-2; CDR3aa: CASSPRLKTTGELFF; CDR3nt: TGTGCCAGCTCACCACGGCTCAAGACGACCGGGGAGCTGTTTTTT
v_gene: TRBV20-1; abundance: few; d_gene: TRBD1; j_gene: TRBJ1-4; CDR3aa: CSARGGGGEKLFF; CDR3nt: TGCAGTGCTAGAGGAGGGGGCGGTGAAAAACTGTTTTTT
v_gene: TRBV28; abundance: .; d_gene: TRBD1; j_gene: TRBJ1-2; CDR3aa: CASSDRGRGYTF; CDR3nt: TGTGCCAGCAGCGACAGGGGACGTGGCTACACCTTC
v_gene: TRBV7-9; abundance: many; d_gene: TRBD1; j_gene: TRBJ2-2; CDR3aa: CASRGQTNTGELFF; CDR3nt: TGTGCCAGCAGGGGACAGACGAACACCGGGGAGCTGTTTTTT
v_gene: TRBV9; abundance: few; d_gene: .; j_gene: TRBJ2-3; CDR3aa: CASSAHHKKQGRTTDTQYF; CDR3nt: TGTGCCAGCAGCGCCCACCATAAGAAACAGGGACGAACCACAGATACGCAGTATTTT
v_gene: TRBV12-3/TRBV12-4; abundance: many; d_gene: .; j_gene: TRBJ1-1; CDR3aa: CASSAQGRGVLMNTEAFF; CDR3nt: TGTGCCAGCAGCGCGCAGGGGAGGGGAGTCCTCATGAACACTGAAGCTTTCTTT
v_gene: TRBV20-1; abundance: .; d_gene: .; j_gene: TRBJ1-2; CDR3aa: CSARSQSNYGYTF; CDR3nt: TGCAGTGCTAGATCTCAATCGAACTATGGCTACACCTTC
v_gene: TRBV27; abundance: many; d_gene: .; j_gene: TRBJ2-5; CDR3aa: CASSSSWNTGKTQYF; CDR3nt: TGTGCCAGCAGTTCGAGTTGGAATACTGGAAAGACCCAGTACTTC
v_gene: TRBV4-3; abundance: once; d_gene: .; j_gene: TRBJ2-3; CDR3aa: CASSSVHVERDTQYF; CDR3nt: TGCGCCAGCAGTTCGGTCCATGTGGAGAGAGATACGCAGTATTTT
v_gene: TRBV30; abundance: .; d_gene: .; j_gene: TRBJ1-1; CDR3aa: CAWSTLNTEAFF; CDR3nt: TGTGCCTGGAGTACCTTGAACACTGAAGCTTTCTTT
v_gene: TRBV7-2; abundance: few; d_gene: TRBD1; j_gene: TRBJ1-5; CDR3aa: CASSLGWGRGLDQPQHF; CDR3nt: TGTGCCAGCAGCTTAGGATGGGGCAGGGGGCTCGATCAGCCCCAGCATTTT
v_gene: TRBV18; abundance: .; d_gene: .; j_gene: TRBJ1-2; CDR3aa: CASSPPAAPPDGYTF; CDR3nt: TGTGCCAGCTCACCACCGGCGGCCCCACCGGATGGCTACACCTTC
v_gene: TRBV9; abundance: few; d_gene: .; j_gene: TRBJ2-6; CDR3aa: CASSVGVTGANVLTF; CDR3nt: TGTGCCAGCAGCGTGGGGGTAACCGGGGCCAACGTCCTGACTTTC
v_gene: TRBV5-1; abundance: .; d_gene: .; j_gene: TRBJ1-5; CDR3aa: CASSFGANQPQHF; CDR3nt: TGCGCCAGCAGCTTTGGGGCCAATCAGCCCCAGCATTTT
v_gene: TRBV4-3; abundance: few; d_gene: .; j_gene: TRBJ2-7; CDR3aa: CASSHSGSNYEQYF; CDR3nt: TGCGCCAGCAGCCACTCAGGCAGTAACTACGAGCAGTACTTC
v_gene: TRBV9; abundance: many; d_gene: TRBD1; j_gene: TRBJ2-2; CDR3aa: CASSLRGTGGTGELFF; CDR3nt: TGTGCCAGCAGCCTCCGGGGGACAGGGGGGACCGGGGAGCTGTTTTTT
v_gene: TRBV28; abundance: .; d_gene: .; j_gene: TRBJ2-2; CDR3aa: CASGEEVRTGELFF; CDR3nt: TGTGCCAGCGGGGAGGAGGTCCGCACCGGGGAGCTGTTTTTT
v_gene: TRBV5-1; abundance: few; d_gene: TRBD1; j_gene: TRBJ2-2; CDR3aa: CASSRMTGGSAGELFF; CDR3nt: TGCGCCAGCAGCCGGATGACAGGGGGCAGTGCCGGGGAGCTGTTTTTT
v_gene: TRBV12-3/TRBV12-4; abundance: many; d_gene: .; j_gene: TRBJ2-3; CDR3aa: CASSLGLGGDTQYF; CDR3nt: TGTGCCAGCAGCTTAGGCCTCGGGGGAGATACGCAGTATTTT
v_gene: TRBV20-1; abundance: .; d_gene: TRBD1; j_gene: TRBJ1-6; CDR3aa: CSAKQGAGNSPLHF; CDR3nt: TGCAGTGCTAAACAGGGGGCGGGAAATTCACCCCTCCACTTT
v_gene: TRBV7-2; abundance: few; d_gene: TRBD2; j_gene: TRBJ2-5; CDR3aa: CASSYDTVGTTLAGTQYF; CDR3nt: TGTGCCAGCAGCTATGACACGGTTGGGACTACCCTTGCTGGCACCCAGTACTTC
v_gene: TRBV12-3/TRBV12-4; abundance: few; d_gene: .; j_gene: TRBJ1-2; CDR3aa: CASSRVGGYTF; CDR3nt: TGTGCCAGCAGCAGGGTTGGAGGCTACACCTTC
v_gene: TRBV5-1; abundance: .; d_gene: TRBD1; j_gene: TRBJ2-7; CDR3aa: CASSAHLGQSGEQYF; CDR3nt: TGCGCCAGCAGCGCCCACTTGGGACAGTCCGGCGAGCAGTACTTC
v_gene: TRBV27; abundance: .; d_gene: TRBD1; j_gene: TRBJ2-1; CDR3aa: CASRKHRDSNEQFF; CDR3nt: TGTGCCAGCAGAAAGCATAGGGACAGCAATGAGCAGTTCTTC
v_gene: TRBV4-1; abundance: .; d_gene: .; j_gene: TRBJ1-5; CDR3aa: CASSQDFGDSSNQPQHF; CDR3nt: TGCGCCAGCAGCCAAGATTTTGGGGACTCTAGCAATCAGCCCCAGCATTTT
v_gene: TRBV5-1; abundance: few; d_gene: .; j_gene: TRBJ2-5; CDR3aa: CASRGGTGVQETQYF; CDR3nt: TGCGCCAGCAGGGGGGGGACAGGTGTCCAAGAGACCCAGTACTTC
v_gene: TRBV5-1; abundance: many; d_gene: TRBD2; j_gene: TRBJ2-5; CDR3aa: CASSMGLVSGETQYF; CDR3nt: TGCGCCAGCAGCATGGGACTAGTGAGTGGAGAGACCCAGTACTTC
v_gene: TRBV5-6; abundance: few; d_gene: .; j_gene: TRBJ2-1; CDR3aa: CASSSGLGRDKQFF; CDR3nt: TGTGCCAGCAGCTCTGGATTAGGCCGGGACAAGCAGTTCTTC
v_gene: TRBV9; abundance: many; d_gene: .; j_gene: TRBJ2-1; CDR3aa: CASSVAPGVDEQFF; CDR3nt: TGTGCCAGCAGCGTAGCCCCAGGGGTGGATGAGCAGTTCTTC
v_gene: TRBV15; abundance: .; d_gene: .; j_gene: TRBJ1-1; CDR3aa: CATSRDPGSEAFF; CDR3nt: TGTGCCACCAGCAGAGATCCCGGGTCTGAAGCTTTCTTT
v_gene: TRBV12-3/TRBV12-4; abundance: many; d_gene: .; j_gene: TRBJ1-1; CDR3aa: CASSSQVNTEAFF; CDR3nt: TGTGCCAGCAGTTCACAGGTGAACACTGAAGCTTTCTTT
v_gene: TRBV7-2; abundance: few; d_gene: .; j_gene: TRBJ1-3; CDR3aa: CASSWTFSGNTIYF; CDR3nt: TGTGCCAGCAGCTGGACCTTCTCTGGAAACACCATATATTTT
v_gene: TRBV7-2; abundance: few; d_gene: .; j_gene: TRBJ1-2; CDR3aa: CASSRAAEANYGYTF; CDR3nt: TGTGCCAGCAGCCGAGCGGCGGAAGCTAACTATGGCTACACCTTC
v_gene: TRBV5-1; abundance: .; d_gene: .; j_gene: TRBJ1-1; CDR3aa: CASSIYLGPGEGTEAFF; CDR3nt: TGCGCCAGCAGCATCTACCTCGGCCCAGGTGAAGGGACTGAAGCTTTCTTT
v_gene: TRBV12-3/TRBV12-4; abundance: few; d_gene: TRBD2; j_gene: TRBJ2-3; CDR3aa: CASSWGLAGEVATDTQYF; CDR3nt: TGTGCCAGCAGTTGGGGACTAGCGGGGGAGGTGGCCACAGATACGCAGTATTTT
v_gene: TRBV27; abundance: .; d_gene: .; j_gene: TRBJ1-6; CDR3aa: CASSLGHRGNNSPLHF; CDR3nt: TGTGCCAGCAGTTTAGGGCACAGAGGGAATAATTCACCCCTCCACTTT
v_gene: TRBV20-1; abundance: once; d_gene: .; j_gene: TRBJ2-2; CDR3aa: CSARDPAGPGELFF; CDR3nt: TGCAGTGCTAGAGATCCGGCAGGTCCCGGGGAGCTGTTTTTT
v_gene: TRBV7-9; abundance: few; d_gene: TRBD1; j_gene: TRBJ1-2; CDR3aa: CASSFLDRTYGYTF; CDR3nt: TGTGCCAGCAGCTTCTTGGACAGGACCTATGGCTACACCTTC
v_gene: TRBV28; abundance: .; d_gene: TRBD1; j_gene: TRBJ1-1; CDR3aa: CATAGTGSYTRAFF; CDR3nt: TGTGCCACCGCCGGGACAGGGAGCTACACCAGAGCTTTCTTT
v_gene: TRBV6-5; abundance: few; d_gene: .; j_gene: TRBJ1-6; CDR3aa: CATGPLDPSPLHF; CDR3nt: TGTGCCACTGGACCCTTAGATCCCTCACCCCTCCACTTT
v_gene: TRBV12-3/TRBV12-4; abundance: .; d_gene: .; j_gene: TRBJ1-6; CDR3aa: CASSLEGGGNSPLHF; CDR3nt: TGTGCCAGCAGTTTAGAGGGGGGTGGTAATTCACCCCTCCACTTT